The 9 T cell receptor beta chains given below trace back to one sample, sequenced in a study of shared clonotypes between healthy human individuals. Sequenced by immunoSEQ multiplex PCR; TCRdb stores in-frame clones only, minus some. The profile covers roughly 1 million clones, with about 75% appearing a single time and approximately 1.5% taken by the ten largest. Material for sequencing was memory CD4+ T cells sorted from blood. Subset of the sample: CD45RA-negative fraction. The receptors here all came from a man between 18 and 35 years old in good health.

V and J are TRBV5-4 and TRBJ2-7; 14 bases line up with TRBD2. The CDR3 covers 16 residues. Germline values: CDR1 SGHNT, CDR2 YYREEE (reference sequence). V lost 4 bases and J lost 6; bases outside the gene matches: 9. In DNA, the CDR3 is TGTGCCAGCAGCCCGGGACTAGCGGGGGTTCTTGGCGAGCAGTACTTC. This sequence encodes CASSPGLAGVLGEQYF.

This sequence joins TRBV5-1 and TRBJ2-7; 8 bases are a match to TRBD1. V dropped 4 bases and J dropped 4; count of bases not matched to a gene: 16. The germline gives CDR1 SGHRS, CDR2 YFSETQ. The CDR3 covers 17 residues. The chain's CDR3 is CASSHGDSGQGAYEQYF. The CDR3 DNA is TGCGCCAGCAGCCACGGGGACAGTGGGCAGGGGGCTTACGAGCAGTACTTC.

This clone showed up just once. V usage is TRBV5-6 and J usage is TRBJ2-1; the D gene could be TRBD1 or TRBD2 (5 bases each). The V end was cut by 4 bases, the J end by 15 bases, with 14 bases between. This CDR3 is built from 11 residues. Germline V gene lookup returns CDR1 SGHDT and CDR2 YYEEEE. CDR3 DNA sequence: TGTGCCAGCAGCGAGGGACCGGGGCTGTTCTTC. Translating it yields CASSEGPGLFF.

The chain links TRBV21-1 to TRBJ1-1. TRBV21-1 is assigned pseudogene status. The CDR3 sequence is 15 residues long. For the CDR3, the DNA is TGTGCCAGCAGCGTCGGCGCAGGACGATGCCCTGAAGCTTTCTTT. It codes for CASSVGAGRCPEAFF.

Only one count was recorded for this clone. This chain uses TRBV9 with TRBJ1-6; the D is unclear. The CDR3 totals 14 residues. Germline V lookup: CDR1 SGDLS, CDR2 YYNGEE. Trimming left V 0 bases short and J 7 bases short, with 8 bases between. The CDR3: CASSVGQMNSPLHF. CDR3 nucleotide sequence: TGTGCCAGCAGCGTAGGCCAGATGAATTCACCCCTCCACTTT.

The chain joins TRBV5-1 to TRBJ2-2; D is possibly TRBD1 or TRBD2 (6 bases each). Looked up from germline, CDR1 is SGHRS and CDR2 is YFSETQ. The V gene lost 0 bases and the J gene lost 5 bases, with 14 bases spanning the gap. The CDR3 has 16 amino acids. CDR3 in amino acids: CASSLDGRGGTGELFF. In nucleotides, the CDR3 is TGCGCCAGCAGCTTGGATGGCAGGGGAGGAACCGGGGAGCTGTTTTTT.

V usage is TRBV5-6 and J usage is TRBJ1-5, with D tentatively TRBD1 (6 bases). CDR1 is SGHDT, CDR2 YYEEEE, per germline. The CDR3 loop spans 14 amino acids. Between the trimmed V and J ends, which lost 2 bases and 6 bases, there was a span of 12 bases. CDR3 bases: TGTGCCAGCAGCTTAGGGGGTCACGGTCAGCCCCAGCATTTT. Translated, it gives CASSLGGHGQPQHF.

This chain links TRBV30 with TRBJ2-7, with D perhaps matching TRBD1 (5 bases). The CDR3 loop spans 13 amino acids. The V and J ends lost 1 base and 4 bases respectively, with 11 bases between them. Germline assignment: CDR1 GTSNPN and CDR2 SVGIG (reference sequence). The CDR3: CAWSGGGIYEQYF. DNA for the CDR3: TGTGCCTGGAGTGGGGGCGGAATTTACGAGCAGTACTTC. Full variable domain (outside the CDR3, taken from reference TRBV30 and TRBJ2-7): SQTIHQWPATLVQPVGSPLSLECTVEGTSNPNLYWYRQAAGRGLQLLFYSVGIGQISSEVPQNLSASRPQDRQFILSSKKLLLSDSGFYLCAWSGGGIYEQYFGPGTRLTVT.

About this clone itself: Additional DNA sequences in this sample encode the identical CDR3. The V gene is TRBV7-9, the J gene TRBJ2-2; TRBD1 agrees at 8 bases. The trim removed 6 bases at V and 2 bases at J, leaving 2 bases unmatched. The CDR3 length is 14 residues. Per germline, CDR1 SEHNR and CDR2 FQNEAQ (reference sequence). This CDR3 is CASSPGGNTGELFF. CDR3 sequence (DNA): TGTGCCAGCAGTCCAGGGGGCAACACCGGGGAGCTGTTTTTT.